This T cell receptor beta chain was sequenced for a study of blood T cell repertoires in COVID-19. Whole-study context: Samples representing acute and convalescent COVID-19 were sourced from the United States, Italy and Spain. PBMCs, B-cell-depleted T cells, or T cells were the source of the cDNA or gDNA that made up the material.

Cohorts were assigned according to the clinical history that participants reported. Trimming cost V 4 bases and J 0 bases, with 19 bases left between them. Germline-derived CDR1 and CDR2 are MNHEY and SMNVEV (reference sequence). CDR3 length equals 17 residues. This table comes from immunoSEQ multiplex PCR, and its TCRdb copy is limited to in-frame clones, with some not included. The data hold 150,000 or so clones, with around 87% observed a single time. This sequence originates from a woman aged 40 to 55 who had been exposed to COVID-19. The sample consisted of PBMCs or T cells enriched from blood (not recorded which). This rearrangement joins TRBV27 to TRBJ2-7; D is unresolved. The CDR3 loop is CASSSITTDGNSYEQYF. For the CDR3, the DNA is TGTGCCAGCAGTTCCATCACTACCGACGGCAACTCCTACGAGCAGTACTTC.